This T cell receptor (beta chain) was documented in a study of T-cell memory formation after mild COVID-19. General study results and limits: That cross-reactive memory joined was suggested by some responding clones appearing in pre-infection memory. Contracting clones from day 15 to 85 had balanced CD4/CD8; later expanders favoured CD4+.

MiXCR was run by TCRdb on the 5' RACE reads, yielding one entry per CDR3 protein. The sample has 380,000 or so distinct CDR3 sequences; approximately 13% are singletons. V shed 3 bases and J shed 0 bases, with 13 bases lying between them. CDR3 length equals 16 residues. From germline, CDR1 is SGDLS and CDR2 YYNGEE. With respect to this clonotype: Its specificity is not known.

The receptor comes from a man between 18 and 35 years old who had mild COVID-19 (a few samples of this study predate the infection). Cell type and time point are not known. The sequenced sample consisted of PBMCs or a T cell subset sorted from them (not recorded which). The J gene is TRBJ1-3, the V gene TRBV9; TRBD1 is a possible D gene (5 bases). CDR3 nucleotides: TGTGCCAGCAGCGGGGAGGACAACCTCTCTGGAAACACCATATATTTT. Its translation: CASSGEDNLSGNTIYF.